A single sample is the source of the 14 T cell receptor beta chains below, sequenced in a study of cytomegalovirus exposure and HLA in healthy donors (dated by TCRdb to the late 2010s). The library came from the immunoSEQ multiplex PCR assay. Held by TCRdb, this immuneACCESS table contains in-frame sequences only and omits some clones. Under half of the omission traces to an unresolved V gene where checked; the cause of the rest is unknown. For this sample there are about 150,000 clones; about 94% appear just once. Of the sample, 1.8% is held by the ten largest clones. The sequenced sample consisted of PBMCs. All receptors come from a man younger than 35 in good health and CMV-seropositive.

CDR3 sequence: CAISESMGGRNTEAFF. Written as DNA, the CDR3 is TGTGCCATCAGTGAGTCGATGGGCGGGAGGAACACTGAAGCTTTCTTT. This chain links TRBV10-3 with TRBJ1-1; D not certain. Looked up from germline, CDR1 is ENHRY and CDR2 is SYGVKD. Trimming stripped 0 bases from V and 1 base from J, with 12 bases between. The CDR3 contains 16 residues.

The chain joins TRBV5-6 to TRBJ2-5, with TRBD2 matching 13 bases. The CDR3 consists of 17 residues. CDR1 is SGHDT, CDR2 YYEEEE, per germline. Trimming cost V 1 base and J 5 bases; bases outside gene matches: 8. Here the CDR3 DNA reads TGTGCCAGCAGCTTGATACTAGCGGGAGGGCCGAGGGAGACCCAGTACTTC. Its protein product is CASSLILAGGPRETQYF.

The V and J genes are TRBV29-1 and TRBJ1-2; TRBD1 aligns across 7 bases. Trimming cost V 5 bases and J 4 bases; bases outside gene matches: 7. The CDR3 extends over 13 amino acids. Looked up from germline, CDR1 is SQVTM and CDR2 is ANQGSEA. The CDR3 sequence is CSVRGQAIYGYTF. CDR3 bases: TGCAGCGTTCGCGGACAGGCGATCTATGGCTACACCTTC. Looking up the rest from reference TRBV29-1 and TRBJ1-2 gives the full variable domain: SAVISQKPSRDICQRGTSLTIQCQVDSQVTMMFWYRQQPGQSLTLIATANQGSEATYESGFVIDKFPISRPNLTFSTLTVSNMSPEDSSIYLCSVRGQAIYGYTFGSGTRLTVV.

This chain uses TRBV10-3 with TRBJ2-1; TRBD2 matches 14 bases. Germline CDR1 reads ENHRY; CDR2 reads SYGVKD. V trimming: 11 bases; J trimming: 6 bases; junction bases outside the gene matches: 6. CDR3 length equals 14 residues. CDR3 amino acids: CAAGLAGEGNEQFF. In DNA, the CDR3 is TGTGCCGCGGGACTAGCGGGAGAAGGCAATGAGCAGTTCTTC.

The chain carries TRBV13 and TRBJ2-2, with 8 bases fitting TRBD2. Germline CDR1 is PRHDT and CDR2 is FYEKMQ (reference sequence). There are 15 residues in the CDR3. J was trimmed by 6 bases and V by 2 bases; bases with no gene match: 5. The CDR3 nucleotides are TGTGCCAGCAGCTTAACGGGAGGGTATTCCGGGGAGCTGTTTTTT. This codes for CASSLTGGYSGELFF.

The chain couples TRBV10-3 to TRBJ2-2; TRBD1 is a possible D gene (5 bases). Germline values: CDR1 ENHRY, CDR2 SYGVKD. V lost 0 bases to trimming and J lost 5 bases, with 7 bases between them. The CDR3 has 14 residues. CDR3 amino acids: CAISESGRTGELFF. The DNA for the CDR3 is TGTGCCATCAGTGAGTCGGGGCGTACCGGGGAGCTGTTTTTT.

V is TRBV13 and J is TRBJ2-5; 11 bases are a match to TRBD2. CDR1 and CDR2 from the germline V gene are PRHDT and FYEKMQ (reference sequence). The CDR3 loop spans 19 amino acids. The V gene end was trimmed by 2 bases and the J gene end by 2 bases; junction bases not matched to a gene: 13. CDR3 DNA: TGTGCCAGCAGCTTAACCCTCTCCCTAGCGGGAGGTAGGCAAGAGACCCAGTACTTC. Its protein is CASSLTLSLAGGRQETQYF.

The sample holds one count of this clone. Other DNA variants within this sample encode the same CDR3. DNA of the CDR3: TGCGCCAGCAGCTCCGGGTCCCAAGAGACCCAGTACTTC. This encodes CASSSGSQETQYF. The chain employs TRBV5-1 and TRBJ2-5, with D hard to call. Germline V lookup: CDR1 SGHRS, CDR2 YFSETQ. The V and J ends lost 3 bases and 1 base respectively, with 7 bases between them. This CDR3 comprises 13 residues. Supplemented by reference TRBV5-1 and TRBJ2-5, the full variable domain reads KAGVTQTPRYLIKTRGQQVTLSCSPISGHRSVSWYQQTPGQGLQFLFEYFSETQRNKGNFPGRFSGRQFSNSRSEMNVSTLELGDSALYLCASSSGSQETQYFGPGTRLLVL.

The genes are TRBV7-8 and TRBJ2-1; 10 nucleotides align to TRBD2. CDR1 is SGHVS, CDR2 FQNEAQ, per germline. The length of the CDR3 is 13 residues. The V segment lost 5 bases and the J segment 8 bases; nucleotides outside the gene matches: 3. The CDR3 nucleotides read TGTGCCAGCAGCGTGGGACTAGCGTATGAGCAGTTCTTC. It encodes CASSVGLAYEQFF.

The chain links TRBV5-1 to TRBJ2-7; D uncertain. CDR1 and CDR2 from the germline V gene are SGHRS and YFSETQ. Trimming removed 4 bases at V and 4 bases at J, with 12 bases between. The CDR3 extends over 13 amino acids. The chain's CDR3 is CASSPDGGYEQYF. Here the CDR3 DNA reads TGCGCCAGCAGCCCCGACGGCGGATACGAGCAGTACTTC.

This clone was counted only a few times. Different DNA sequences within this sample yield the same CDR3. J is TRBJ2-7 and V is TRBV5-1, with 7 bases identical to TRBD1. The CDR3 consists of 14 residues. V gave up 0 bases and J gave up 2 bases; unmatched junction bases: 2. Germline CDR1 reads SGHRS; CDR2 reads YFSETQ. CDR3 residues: CASSLGQGAYEQYF. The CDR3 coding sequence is TGCGCCAGCAGCTTGGGCCAGGGGGCCTACGAGCAGTACTTC. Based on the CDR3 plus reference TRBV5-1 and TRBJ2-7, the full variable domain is KAGVTQTPRYLIKTRGQQVTLSCSPISGHRSVSWYQQTPGQGLQFLFEYFSETQRNKGNFPGRFSGRQFSNSRSEMNVSTLELGDSALYLCASSLGQGAYEQYFGPGTRLTVT.

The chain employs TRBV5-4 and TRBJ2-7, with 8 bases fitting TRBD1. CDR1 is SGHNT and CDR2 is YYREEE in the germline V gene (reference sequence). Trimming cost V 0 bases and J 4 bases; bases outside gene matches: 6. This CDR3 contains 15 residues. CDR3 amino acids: CASSLGAGGSYEQYF. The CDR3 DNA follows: TGTGCCAGCAGCTTGGGGGCAGGGGGCTCTTACGAGCAGTACTTC.

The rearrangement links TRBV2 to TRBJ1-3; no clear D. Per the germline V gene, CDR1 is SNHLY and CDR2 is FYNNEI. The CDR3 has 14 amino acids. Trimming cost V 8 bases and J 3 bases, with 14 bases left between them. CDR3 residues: CASSVGVNGNTIYF. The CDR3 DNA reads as TGTGCCAGCTCCGTGGGAGTCAATGGAAACACCATATATTTT.

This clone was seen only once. The CDR3 sequence is CASSVGGVPNTEAFF. CDR3 bases: TGTGCCAGCAGTGTCGGGGGGGTCCCGAACACTGAAGCTTTCTTT. V usage is TRBV2 and J usage is TRBJ1-1; D might be TRBD1 (5 bases). Trimming took 4 bases from V and 1 from J, leaving 13 bases between them. The germline gives CDR1 SNHLY, CDR2 FYNNEI. The CDR3 length is 15 residues.